This T cell receptor (beta chain) originates from a study of T cells generated in artificial thymic organoids (dated by TCRdb to the late 2010s). Background for the entire study: In some experiments, thymic T cells were further FACS-purified to deplete CD4 immature single positive or double positive precursors. The study compared the TCR alpha and beta CDR3 repertoires of CD8 single positive T cells derived from in vitro artificial thymic organoids against those of naive CD8 T cells from thymus and peripheral blood. The displayed repertoire sequencing data were described as being representative of three independent experiments.

The paper as a whole reports these results and caveats: CD8 single positive T cells derived from organoids showed physiological TCR clonotype diversity comparable to the diversity seen in thymic and blood naive CD8 T cells.

TCRalpha and TCRbeta libraries were amplified in separate semi-nested PCR reactions using Advantage 2 and reverse primers located in the TRAC or TRBC constant regions. The amount of total RNA used for first-strand cDNA synthesis ranged from 3.5 to 500 ng. The TCR cDNA libraries were generated by 5'-RACE using the SMARTer PCR cDNA Synthesis kit, with a poly-dT primer driving first-strand synthesis. Semi-nested constant-region reverse primers carried 5-nucleotide sample-specific barcodes, and products were cleaned with the Zymo DNA Clean and Concentrator-5 kit. Up to ten barcoded samples were pooled, ligated to Illumina adaptors and sequenced on an Illumina MiSeq as 2 x 150 bp paired-end reads. Turning to the authors' computational methods: Demultiplexed reads were aligned with BLAT to a custom library of all human TRAV, TRAJ, TRBV, TRBD and TRBJ combinations from IMGT. The best BLAT hits were picked using pslCDnaFilter (-maxAligns=1, -ignoreIntrons), and custom Perl scripts were used to calculate clonotype frequencies. The raw public data were reprocessed by TCRdb itself: fastp quality trimming at Q25, MiXCR clonotype calling, in-frame beta chains only. Every distinct CDR3 protein forms one entry, paired with its most common genes and DNA. Here the V and J calls rest on TCRdb's processing, not on the authors' analysis. This sample has some 8,000 distinct CDR3 sequences in its table, and around 17% of those were observed once. The top ten hold almost 1.5% of the sample.

Enrichment of primary CD8+ T cells was done with magnetic beads from the Miltenyi CD8+ T cell Isolation Kit. Prior to RNA extraction, CD3+TCRalphabeta+CD8 single positive T cells from organoids and thymus were isolated by FACS sorting. For each sample, total RNA was purified from around 40,000 to 200,000 sorted cells using the RNeasy Micro kit, and RNA quality was checked on an Agilent RNA 6000 Nano chip. To release thymocytes, the researchers dissected thymic fragments, broke them apart by pipetting, and passed the material through a 70 um strainer. V lost 6 bases and J lost 2 bases; the stretch between them is 10 bases long. The germline V gene specifies MNHEY as CDR1 and SVGEGT as CDR2. There are 13 amino acids in the CDR3, from cysteine to phenylalanine inclusive. Kept here is only the CDR3 DNA, which spans 39 bases and is read in frame from base 1. This clonotype is deemed medium-sized (0.01 to 0.1%). The target of this receptor is not known. No base quality values were provided; no much bigger clone lies one nucleotide off.

The clonotype was recovered from a human donor who gave cord blood stem cells for thymic organoid culture, a cardiac surgery patient who gave postnatal thymus, or a blood donor (not recorded which). Sequencing was carried out using naive CD8+ T cells from the thymus. What this sample's cell subset or site label stands for: CD3+TCRalphabeta+CD8SP T cells; for blood, CD45RO-CCR7+ naive CD8+ T cells. The chain is encoded by TRBV6-2 or TRBV6-3 joined to TRBJ2-5, with the D assignment possibly TRBD1 or TRBD2, given 6 matching bases for each. The DNA sequence is given as TGTGCCAGCAGAGAAGGGGGGCAAGAGACCCAGTACTTC. Its protein product is CASREGGQETQYF.